One and the same sample provided the 2 T cell receptor beta chains below, sequenced in a study of cytomegalovirus exposure and HLA in healthy donors. Amplification used 60 Vbeta primers and 13 Jbeta primers. The method was immunoSEQ multiplex PCR; TCRdb's version includes in-frame clones alone and lacks a portion of them. The sample includes some 90,000 clones, approximately 78% of them seen just once. Input material: PBMCs. The receptors here all came from a male donor in good health and CMV-seropositive.

V is TRBV28 and J is TRBJ2-3; D gene uncertain. CDR3 length: 17 residues. The ends were cut back, 3 bases at V and 0 bases at J, with 16 bases in the middle. CDR1 MDHEN and CDR2 SYDVKM come from the germline V gene. Here the CDR3 reads CASSFLLKVTSTDTQYF. CDR3 DNA: TGTGCCAGCAGTTTTTTGTTAAAGGTGACTAGCACAGATACGCAGTATTTT.

This clone was observed a handful of times. This chain links TRBV5-1 with TRBJ2-7; D not certain. Trimming took 4 bases from V and 0 from J, leaving 11 bases between them. Per germline, CDR1 SGHRS and CDR2 YFSETQ. The CDR3 covers 14 residues. The CDR3 reads CASSPAAVSYEQYF. In DNA, the CDR3 is TGCGCCAGCAGCCCGGCGGCGGTCTCCTACGAGCAGTACTTC. Full variable domain (missing parts from reference TRBV5-1 and TRBJ2-7): KAGVTQTPRYLIKTRGQQVTLSCSPISGHRSVSWYQQTPGQGLQFLFEYFSETQRNKGNFPGRFSGRQFSNSRSEMNVSTLELGDSALYLCASSPAAVSYEQYFGPGTRLTVT.